Sequencing of this T cell receptor beta chain was carried out in a study of T cells in Graves' hyperthyroidism and ophthalmopathy. As for the study in general: Peripheral blood was taken when the disease was first diagnosed, before any treatment began. Study results and caveats: In the blood, most expanded thyroid clonotypes above 0.001 appeared as well.

CDR1 is KGHSH, CDR2 LQKENI, per germline. The CDR3 runs to 16 residues. With 8 bases clipped from V and 0 bases from J, the junction kept 8 bases outside the gene matches. Each patient was aged 18 to 65 and had newly diagnosed hyperthyroidism of under 2 months' duration. Uncontrolled infection, other autoimmune disease, pregnancy or lactation led to exclusion. With respect to this clonotype: What it binds is not known.

RNA transcripts were the template for amplifying TCR beta CDR3 regions. A first-round RT-PCR of the TCR CDR3 used the HTBI primer set. TCRdb re-called the multiplex PCR reads through MiXCR, storing one row per CDR3 protein. Of 550,000 to 800,000 distinct CDR3 sequences listed, 17% were seen once; the top ten hold around a sixth. The chain recombines TRBV18 with TRBJ1-3, with 9 bases that match TRBD1. The source material was blood. This clonotype was obtained from a man in his fifties or sixties with Graves' hyperthyroidism. CDR3 loop: CASTQGQGNSGNTIYF. CDR3 nucleotides: TGTGCCAGCACACAGGGACAGGGTAACTCTGGAAACACCATATATTTT.